Each of the 24 T cell receptor beta chains below was sequenced from the same sample in a study of identical twins. TCRdb fed the 5' RACE reads into MiXCR, producing one record per CDR3 protein. The sample has some 1,700,000 distinct CDR3 sequences, less than 35% seen once. Sequenced input: cord blood. The source is a newborn girl in good health.

Comment on this clonotype: A junction end diverges from the germline sequence, so it may reflect a read error. The rearrangement joins TRBV6-5 to TRBJ2-7; 13 bases map to TRBD2. Germline V gene data show CDR1 as MNHEY and CDR2 as SVGAGI. The CDR3 has 15 residues. Here the CDR3 reads CASRPGTSGTYERYF. The CDR3 nucleotides read TGTGCCAGCAGACCCGGGACTAGCGGGACCTACGAGCGGTACTTC.

The rearrangement joins TRBV5-1 to TRBJ2-1; possibly TRBD2 for D (5 bases). Trimming shortened V by 4 bases and J by 6 bases, and 14 bases separated the two germline ends. The CDR3 is 14 amino acids. Germline CDR1 and CDR2: SGHRS and YFSETQ. The CDR3 nucleotides read TGCGCCAGCAGCGTTGAGGGAGCGGTCAATGAGCAGTTCTTC. Translation: CASSVEGAVNEQFF. Based on the CDR3 plus reference TRBV5-1 and TRBJ2-1, the full variable domain is KAGVTQTPRYLIKTRGQQVTLSCSPISGHRSVSWYQQTPGQGLQFLFEYFSETQRNKGNFPGRFSGRQFSNSRSEMNVSTLELGDSALYLCASSVEGAVNEQFFGPGTRLTVL.

This clonotype was recorded many times. The chain combines TRBV14 with TRBJ2-4; maybe TRBD1 (6 bases). With 4 bases removed from V and 5 bases from J, the gap between germline ends came to 18 bases. The germline CDR1 and CDR2 sequences are SGHDN and FVKESK. This CDR3 spans 16 amino acids. The CDR3 loop reads CASSPDSLKRENIQYF. CDR3 in DNA: TGTGCCAGCAGCCCGGACAGCCTAAAAAGGGAAAACATTCAGTACTTC.

This clonotype was picked up a small number of times. V and J are TRBV24-1 and TRBJ2-1; 8 bases agree with TRBD2. The CDR3 sequence is 16 residues long. After removal of 6 bases from V and 1 base from J, the junction contained 7 bases not matched to a gene. CDR1 and CDR2 (germline): KGHDR, SFDVKD. The CDR3 is CATSTITSGSYNEQFF. The CDR3 nucleotides read TGTGCCACCAGTACAATAACTAGCGGATCCTACAATGAGCAGTTCTTC.

This clonotype was observed a few times. The chain has TRBV10-3 and TRBJ2-3, with D perhaps given as TRBD1 or TRBD2 (5 bases each). From germline, CDR1 is ENHRY and CDR2 SYGVKD. The CDR3 sequence is 12 residues long. Trimming shortened V by 8 bases and J by 3 bases, and 9 bases separated the two germline ends. This CDR3 is CAIGTTTDTQYF. The CDR3 coding sequence is TGTGCCATCGGGACCACGACAGATACGCAGTATTTT.

The J gene is TRBJ1-1, the V gene TRBV29-1; D not resolved. The length of the CDR3 is 14 residues. The ends were cut back, 4 bases at V and 0 bases at J, with 12 bases in the middle. The V gene's germline CDR1 is SQVTM and CDR2 ANQGSEA. CDR3 sequence reads: CSVGSGGLNTEAFF. In nucleotides, the CDR3 is TGCAGCGTTGGGTCGGGCGGACTGAACACTGAAGCTTTCTTT.

There are many counts of this clonotype. The CDR3 DNA reads as TGTGCCAGCAGCCTTCGGACTAGCGGGGGCAATGAGCAGTTCTTC. It codes for CASSLRTSGGNEQFF. The rearrangement uses TRBV12-3 or TRBV12-4 and TRBJ2-1; 13 positions match TRBD2. V trimming: 6 bases; J trimming: 6 bases; junction bases outside the gene matches: 5. The CDR3 runs to 15 residues.

The chain has TRBV2 and TRBJ1-1; D ambiguous. Looked up from germline, CDR1 is SNHLY and CDR2 is FYNNEI. The CDR3 is 15 residues long. Trimming removed 3 bases at V and 0 bases at J, with 11 bases between. The CDR3 DNA follows: TGTGCCAGCAGTGATTCGGTCCGCATGAACACTGAAGCTTTCTTT. Translation gives CASSDSVRMNTEAFF.

The chain is built from TRBV27 and TRBJ2-1; possibly TRBD2 for D (5 bases). The germline V and J ends were trimmed by 4 bases and 6 bases, with 16 bases remaining between them. The germline V gene has CDR1 MNHEY and CDR2 SMNVEV (reference sequence). The CDR3 has 15 amino acids. The CDR3 DNA sequence: TGTGCCAGCAGTTCAAGCGGAGCCGGCACCAATGAGCAGTTCTTC. Its translation is CASSSSGAGTNEQFF.

The J gene is TRBJ1-6, the V gene TRBV12-3 or TRBV12-4, with D possibly matching TRBD1 (6 bases). This CDR3 is 14 amino acids long. V lost 1 base and J lost 9, with 10 bases in between. The CDR3 DNA sequence: TGTGCCAGCAGTTTAGGCAGGGGTTTTTCACCCCTCCACTTT. It specifies CASSLGRGFSPLHF.

The sample holds a few counts of this clonotype. CDR3 DNA: TGTGCCAGCAGGTATCGGACTAGAGATACGCAGTATTTT. Translating it yields CASRYRTRDTQYF. The V and J genes are TRBV7-8 and TRBJ2-3, with TRBD2 matching 7 bases. Per the germline V gene, CDR1 is SGHVS and CDR2 is FQNEAQ. This CDR3 is built from 13 residues. V trimming: 6 bases; J trimming: 5 bases; junction bases outside the gene matches: 5.

The rearrangement links TRBV20-1 to TRBJ2-5; 9 positions match TRBD2. Looked up from germline, CDR1 is DFQATT and CDR2 is SNEGSKA (reference sequence). The J segment lost 12 bases and the V segment lost 7 bases, leaving 15 bases of the junction unmatched. The CDR3 is 13 amino acids. The CDR3 region is CSVWGLALRREYF. For the CDR3, the DNA is TGCAGTGTCTGGGGACTAGCCCTACGAAGGGAGTACTTC.

This clonotype has more than one count but fewer than ten. This CDR3 is CASSLVSGLAKNIQYF. CDR3 DNA: TGCGCCAGCAGCTTGGTGTCGGGGTTAGCCAAAAACATTCAGTACTTC. The V call is TRBV5-1, the J call TRBJ2-4; D possibly corresponds to TRBD2 (5 bases). V was clipped by 0 bases and J by 0 bases, with 10 bases between them. The CDR3 totals 16 residues. In germline, CDR1 is SGHRS, CDR2 YFSETQ.

With regard to this clonotype: A single base separates this from a much larger clone, so it may be a read error. This chain connects TRBV20-1 to TRBJ2-7; a possible D gene is TRBD2 (5 bases). This CDR3 is built from 12 residues. In germline, CDR1 is DFQATT, CDR2 SNEGSKA (reference sequence). DNA of the CDR3: TGCAGTACTAGAGCGGTGGGGTACGAGCAGTACTTC. Translating gives CSTRAVGYEQYF.

This clonotype has a count of ten or more. J is TRBJ2-7 and V is TRBV29-1; D might be TRBD1 (5 bases). Trimming removed 6 bases from V and 0 bases from J, with 9 bases in between. Germline loops: CDR1 SQVTM, CDR2 ANQGSEA. This CDR3 region has 12 residues. The CDR3 nucleotides read TGCAGCGTCCAGACAGTCTCCTACGAGCAGTACTTC. Protein product: CSVQTVSYEQYF.

Ten or more counts support this clonotype. The V call is TRBV6-6, the J call TRBJ1-2, with D unresolved. V shed 2 bases and J shed 2 bases, with 12 bases lying between them. The CDR3 extends over 15 amino acids. Germline CDR1 MNHNY, CDR2 SVGAGI (reference sequence). Here the CDR3 DNA reads TGTGCCAGCAGTTACGGTTTGGCACAGAACTATGGCTACACCTTC. It specifies CASSYGLAQNYGYTF.

This clonotype has only one observation. The rearrangement links TRBV10-1 to TRBJ2-1; possibly TRBD1 for D (8 bases). The CDR3 runs to 18 residues. V lost 2 bases, J lost 1 base, and 18 bases lay in between. Germline V gene lookup returns CDR1 WNHNN and CDR2 SYGVQD (reference sequence). The CDR3 DNA is TGCGCCAGCAGTGAGGGGGGGGCAGGGGGCTATTCCTACAATGAGCAGTTCTTC. It translates to CASSEGGAGGYSYNEQFF.

This clonotype came up once. The genes are TRBV3-1 and TRBJ1-6; a possible D gene is TRBD1 (5 bases). Between the trimmed V and J ends, which lost 1 base and 3 bases, there was a span of 7 bases. The V gene's germline CDR1 is LGHDT and CDR2 YNNKEL (reference sequence). The CDR3 covers 15 residues. The CDR3 protein is CASSQGRDYNSPLHF. Written as DNA, the CDR3 is TGTGCCAGCAGCCAAGGCAGGGACTATAATTCACCCCTCCACTTT.

V and J are TRBV27 and TRBJ2-5, with D unclear. Looked up from germline, CDR1 is MNHEY and CDR2 is SMNVEV (reference sequence). The CDR3 has 14 residues. The V end lost 5 bases, the J end lost 4 bases, and 14 bases lay between the germline ends. CDR3 nucleotide sequence: TGTGCCAGCAGTCCGCATAGCAGGCGAGAGACCCAGTACTTC. Encoded protein: CASSPHSRRETQYF.

Turning to this clonotype: A read error may account for a junction end that differs from germline. This CDR3 is CASSATASYERYF. The CDR3 nucleotides read TGTGCCAGTAGTGCAACAGCTTCCTACGAGCGGTACTTC. The rearrangement links TRBV19 to TRBJ2-7; D is uncertain. This CDR3 is 13 amino acids long. Germline values: CDR1 LNHDA, CDR2 SQIVND (reference sequence).

In the case of this clonotype: This could be a read error, since a much larger clone is one nucleotide away. This chain uses TRBV29-1 with TRBJ1-2, with D possibly matching TRBD1 (5 bases). The CDR3 sequence is 15 residues long. Germline V lookup: CDR1 SQVTM, CDR2 ANQGSEA. The V gene lost 1 base and the J gene lost 3 bases, with 15 bases spanning the gap. CDR3: CSVEGEVGADYGYTF. CDR3 DNA sequence: TGCAGCGTTGAAGGCGAGGTTGGGGCTGACTATGGCTACACCTTC.

The genes are TRBV4-1 and TRBJ2-1, with unresolved D. The CDR3 runs to 13 residues. Germline V gene lookup returns CDR1 MGHRA and CDR2 YSYEKL. Trimming took 4 bases from V and 4 from J, leaving 8 bases between them. The CDR3 nucleotides read TGCGCCAGCAGCCTGACTTGGTACAATGAGCAGTTCTTC. This encodes CASSLTWYNEQFF.

In this sample, this clonotype turned up a few times. The chain couples TRBV6-1 to TRBJ1-5; 12 positions agree with TRBD1. CDR3 length: 17 residues. V trimming: 7 bases; J trimming: 2 bases; junction bases outside the gene matches: 9. Germline V lookup: CDR1 MNHNS, CDR2 SASEGT. The CDR3 here is CASTPGTGGAGNQPQHF. The CDR3 DNA follows: TGTGCCAGCACTCCCGGGACAGGGGGCGCCGGCAATCAGCCCCAGCATTTT.

Worth noting for this clonotype: Sequence at one end of the junction differs from germline and may be a read error. The DNA for the CDR3 is TGTCCCATCAGTCCCGTTCGGGTGAAGGGGGCCGATGAGCAGTTCTTC. Translated: CPISPVRVKGADEQFF. The chain joins TRBV10-3 to TRBJ2-1; TRBD1 aligns across 7 bases. Germline V gene lookup returns CDR1 ENHRY and CDR2 SYGVKD. The CDR3 has 16 amino acids.